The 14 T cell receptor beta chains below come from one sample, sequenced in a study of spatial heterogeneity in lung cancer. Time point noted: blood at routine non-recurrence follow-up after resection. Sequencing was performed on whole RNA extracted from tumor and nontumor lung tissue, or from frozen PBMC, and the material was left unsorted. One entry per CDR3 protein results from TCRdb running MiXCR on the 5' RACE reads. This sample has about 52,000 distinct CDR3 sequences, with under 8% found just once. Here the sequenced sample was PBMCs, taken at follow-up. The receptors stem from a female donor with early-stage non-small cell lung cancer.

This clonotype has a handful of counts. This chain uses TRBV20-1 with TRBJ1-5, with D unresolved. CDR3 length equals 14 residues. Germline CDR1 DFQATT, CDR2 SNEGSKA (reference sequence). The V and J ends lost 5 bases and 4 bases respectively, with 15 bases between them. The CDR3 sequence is CSAQDAAINQPQHF. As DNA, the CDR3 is TGCAGTGCTCAAGACGCGGCTATTAATCAGCCCCAGCATTTT.

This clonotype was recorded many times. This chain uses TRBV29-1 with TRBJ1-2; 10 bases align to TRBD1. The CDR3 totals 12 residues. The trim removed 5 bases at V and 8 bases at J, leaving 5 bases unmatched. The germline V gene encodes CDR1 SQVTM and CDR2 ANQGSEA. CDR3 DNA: TGCAGCGTTACCGGACAGGGGGACGGCTACACCTTC. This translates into CSVTGQGDGYTF. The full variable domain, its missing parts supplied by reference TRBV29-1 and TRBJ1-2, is SAVISQKPSRDICQRGTSLTIQCQVDSQVTMMFWYRQQPGQSLTLIATANQGSEATYESGFVIDKFPISRPNLTFSTLTVSNMSPEDSSIYLCSVTGQGDGYTFGSGTRLTVV.

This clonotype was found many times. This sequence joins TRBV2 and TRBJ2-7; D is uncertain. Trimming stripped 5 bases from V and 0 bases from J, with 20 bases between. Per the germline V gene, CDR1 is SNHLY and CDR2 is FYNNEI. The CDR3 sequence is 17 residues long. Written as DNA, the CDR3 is TGTGCCAGCAGTTTTACCCAGTATGAGTGGCTCTCCTACGAGCAGTACTTC. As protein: CASSFTQYEWLSYEQYF.

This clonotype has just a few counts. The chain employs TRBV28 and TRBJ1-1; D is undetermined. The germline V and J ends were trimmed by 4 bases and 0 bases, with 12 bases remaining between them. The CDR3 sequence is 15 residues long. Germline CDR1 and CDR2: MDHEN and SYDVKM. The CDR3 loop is CASSWAYPMNTEAFF. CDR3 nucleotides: TGTGCCAGCAGTTGGGCCTATCCAATGAACACTGAAGCTTTCTTT.

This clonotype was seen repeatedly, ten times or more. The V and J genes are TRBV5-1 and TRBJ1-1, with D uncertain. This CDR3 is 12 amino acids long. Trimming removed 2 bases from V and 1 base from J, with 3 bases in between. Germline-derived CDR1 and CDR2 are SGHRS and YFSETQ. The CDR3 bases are TGCGCCAGCAGCTTATCGAACACTGAAGCTTTCTTT. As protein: CASSLSNTEAFF. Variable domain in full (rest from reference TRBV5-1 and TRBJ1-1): KAGVTQTPRYLIKTRGQQVTLSCSPISGHRSVSWYQQTPGQGLQFLFEYFSETQRNKGNFPGRFSGRQFSNSRSEMNVSTLELGDSALYLCASSLSNTEAFFGQGTRLTVV.

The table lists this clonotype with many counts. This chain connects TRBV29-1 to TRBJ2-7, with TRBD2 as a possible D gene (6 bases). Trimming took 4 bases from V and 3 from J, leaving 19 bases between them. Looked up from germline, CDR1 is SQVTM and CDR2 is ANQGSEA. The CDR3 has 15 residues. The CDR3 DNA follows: TGCAGCGTTGGTAAGGGCTCAGGAGGGGTCTACGAGCAGTACTTC. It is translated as CSVGKGSGGVYEQYF.

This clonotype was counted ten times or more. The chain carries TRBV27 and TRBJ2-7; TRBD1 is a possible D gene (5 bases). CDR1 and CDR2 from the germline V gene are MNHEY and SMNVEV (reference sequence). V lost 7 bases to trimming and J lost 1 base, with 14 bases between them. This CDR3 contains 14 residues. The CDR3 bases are TGTGCCAGCAAGAGGCCAGGGCAGTCCTACGAGCAGTACTTC. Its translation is CASKRPGQSYEQYF.

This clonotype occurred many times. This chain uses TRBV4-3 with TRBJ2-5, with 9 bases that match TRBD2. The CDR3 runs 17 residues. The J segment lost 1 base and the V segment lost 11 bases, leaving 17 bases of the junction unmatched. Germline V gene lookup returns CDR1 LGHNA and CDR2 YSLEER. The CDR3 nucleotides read TGCGCCCTTAGACAGGAAGGCCTAGCGGGGACCCAAGAGACCCAGTACTTC. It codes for CALRQEGLAGTQETQYF.

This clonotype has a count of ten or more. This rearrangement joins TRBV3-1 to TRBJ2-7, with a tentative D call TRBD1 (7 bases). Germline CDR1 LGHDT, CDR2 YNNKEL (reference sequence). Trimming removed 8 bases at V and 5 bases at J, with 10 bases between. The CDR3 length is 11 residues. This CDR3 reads CASGGGDEQYF. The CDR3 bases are TGTGCCAGCGGAGGGGGCGACGAGCAGTACTTC.

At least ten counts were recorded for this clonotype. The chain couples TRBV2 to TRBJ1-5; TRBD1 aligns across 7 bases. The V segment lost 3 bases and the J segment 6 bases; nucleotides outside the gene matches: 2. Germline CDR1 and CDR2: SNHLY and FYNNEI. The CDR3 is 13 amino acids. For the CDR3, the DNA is TGTGCCAGCAGTGACAGGGGGGGTCAGCCCCAGCATTTT. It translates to CASSDRGGQPQHF.

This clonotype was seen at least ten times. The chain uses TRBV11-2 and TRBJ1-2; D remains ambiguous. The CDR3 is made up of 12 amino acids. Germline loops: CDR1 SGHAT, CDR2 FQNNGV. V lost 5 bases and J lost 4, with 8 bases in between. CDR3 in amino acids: CASSRGAYGYTF. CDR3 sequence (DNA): TGTGCCAGCAGCCGAGGCGCCTATGGCTACACCTTC.

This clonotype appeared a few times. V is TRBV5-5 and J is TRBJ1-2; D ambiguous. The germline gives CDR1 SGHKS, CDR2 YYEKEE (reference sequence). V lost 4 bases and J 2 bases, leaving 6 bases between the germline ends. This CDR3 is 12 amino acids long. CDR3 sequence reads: CASSGVNYGYTF. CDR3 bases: TGTGCCAGCAGCGGGGTAAACTATGGCTACACCTTC.

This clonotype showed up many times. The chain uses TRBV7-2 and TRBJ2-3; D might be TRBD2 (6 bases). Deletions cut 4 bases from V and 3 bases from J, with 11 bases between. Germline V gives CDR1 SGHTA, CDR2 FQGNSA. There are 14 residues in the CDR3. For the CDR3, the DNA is TGTGCCAGCAGCTCCCACCTAGCGACAGATACGCAGTATTTT. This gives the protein CASSSHLATDTQYF.

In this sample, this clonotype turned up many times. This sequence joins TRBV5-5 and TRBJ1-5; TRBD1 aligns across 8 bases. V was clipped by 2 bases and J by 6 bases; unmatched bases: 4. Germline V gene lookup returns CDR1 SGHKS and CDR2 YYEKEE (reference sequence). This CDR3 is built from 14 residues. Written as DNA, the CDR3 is TGTGCCAGCAGCTTAACAGGGGGAAGTCAGCCCCAGCATTTT. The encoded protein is CASSLTGGSQPQHF.